The T cell receptor beta chain described here comes from a study of OX40 agonist ivuxolimab in advanced cancers. The study, taken as a whole, reports: Among patients with partial responses at 0.1-3.0 mg/kg, clonal expansion was among the lowest. By week 6 at 0.1 to 3.0 mg/kg, blood CD4+ and CD8+ T cells had expanded clonally. No antigen was identified for the clonally expanded peripheral T cells.

Assay: immunoSEQ multiplex PCR; the TCRdb copy retains only in-frame clones and omits some. This table has some 76,000 clones, nearly 95% appearing once. Per the germline V gene, CDR1 is SGHTA and CDR2 is FQGNSA. V lost 5 bases, J lost 10 bases, and 6 bases stayed unmatched. The CDR3 loop spans 15 amino acids. As regards this clone: No antigen is known for it.

The V gene is TRBV7-2, the J gene TRBJ2-2, with 14 bases matching TRBD2. The clonotype comes from an adult with an advanced solid tumor such as melanoma, head and neck, liver or kidney cancer. Sequencing was performed on CD4+ or CD8+ T cells sorted from blood, taken in a trial of the OX40 agonist ivuxolimab. The CDR3 sequence is CASSVTSGRVVELFF. In DNA form, the CDR3 reads TGTGCCAGCAGCGTGACTAGCGGGAGGGTGGTGGAGCTGTTTTTT.